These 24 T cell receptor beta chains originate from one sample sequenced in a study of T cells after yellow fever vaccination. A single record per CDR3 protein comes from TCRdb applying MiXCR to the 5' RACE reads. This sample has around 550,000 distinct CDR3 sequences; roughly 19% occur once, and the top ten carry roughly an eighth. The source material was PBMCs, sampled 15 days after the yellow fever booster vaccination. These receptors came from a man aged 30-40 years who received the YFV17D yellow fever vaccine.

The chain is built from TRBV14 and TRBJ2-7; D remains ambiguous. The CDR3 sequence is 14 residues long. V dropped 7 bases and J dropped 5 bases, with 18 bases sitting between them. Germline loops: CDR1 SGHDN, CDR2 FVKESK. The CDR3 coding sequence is TGTGCCAGCATAAAACCCCGTGGACCCCACGAGCAGTACTTC. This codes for CASIKPRGPHEQYF.

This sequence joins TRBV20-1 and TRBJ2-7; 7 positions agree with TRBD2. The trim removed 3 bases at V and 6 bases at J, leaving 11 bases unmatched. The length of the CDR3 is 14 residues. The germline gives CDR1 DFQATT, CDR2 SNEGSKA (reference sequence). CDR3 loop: CSASQSSGGGEQYF. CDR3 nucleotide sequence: TGCAGTGCTAGTCAATCTAGCGGTGGAGGCGAGCAGTACTTC.

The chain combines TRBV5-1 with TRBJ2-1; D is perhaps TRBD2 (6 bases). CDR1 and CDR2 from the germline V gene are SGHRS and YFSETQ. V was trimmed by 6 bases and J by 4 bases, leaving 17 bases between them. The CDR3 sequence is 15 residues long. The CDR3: CASIFIAGSYNEQFF. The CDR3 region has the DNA TGCGCCAGCATCTTCATAGCCGGGAGTTACAATGAGCAGTTCTTC.

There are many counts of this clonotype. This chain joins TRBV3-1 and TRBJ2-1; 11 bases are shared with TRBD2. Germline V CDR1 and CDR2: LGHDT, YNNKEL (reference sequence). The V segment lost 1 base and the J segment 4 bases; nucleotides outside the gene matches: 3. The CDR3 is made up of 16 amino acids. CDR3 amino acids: CASSQGLAGPYNEQFF. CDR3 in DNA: TGTGCCAGCAGCCAAGGACTAGCGGGACCGTACAATGAGCAGTTCTTC.

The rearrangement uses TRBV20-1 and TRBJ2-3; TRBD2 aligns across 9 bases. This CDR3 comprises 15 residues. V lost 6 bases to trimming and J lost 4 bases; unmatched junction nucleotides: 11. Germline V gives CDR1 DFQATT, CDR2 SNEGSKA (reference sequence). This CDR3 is CSATPGLALADTQYF. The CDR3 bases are TGCAGTGCGACACCGGGACTAGCTTTGGCAGATACGCAGTATTTT.

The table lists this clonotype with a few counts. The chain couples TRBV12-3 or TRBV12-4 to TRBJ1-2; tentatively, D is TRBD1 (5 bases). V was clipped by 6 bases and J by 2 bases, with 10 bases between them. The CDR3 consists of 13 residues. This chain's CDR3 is CASRRRDNYGYTF. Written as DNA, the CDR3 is TGTGCCAGCAGGCGTCGGGACAACTATGGCTACACCTTC.

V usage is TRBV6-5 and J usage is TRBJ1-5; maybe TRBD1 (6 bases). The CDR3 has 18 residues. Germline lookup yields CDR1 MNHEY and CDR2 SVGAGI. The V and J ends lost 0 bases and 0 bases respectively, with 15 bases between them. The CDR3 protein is CASSYSIRQEYSNQPQHF. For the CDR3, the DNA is TGTGCCAGCAGTTACTCGATACGACAGGAATATAGCAATCAGCCCCAGCATTTT.

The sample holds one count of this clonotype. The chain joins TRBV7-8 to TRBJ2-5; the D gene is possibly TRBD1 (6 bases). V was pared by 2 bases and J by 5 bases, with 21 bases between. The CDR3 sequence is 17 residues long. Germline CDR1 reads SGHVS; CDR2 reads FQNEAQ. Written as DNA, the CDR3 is TGTGCCAGCAGCTTAAAGTTGGGACACAGAAGCGGCGAGACCCAGTACTTC. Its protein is CASSLKLGHRSGETQYF.

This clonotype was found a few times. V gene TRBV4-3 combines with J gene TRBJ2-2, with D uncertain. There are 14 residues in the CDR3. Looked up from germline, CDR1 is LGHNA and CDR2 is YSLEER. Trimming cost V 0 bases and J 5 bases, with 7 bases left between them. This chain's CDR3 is CASSQDAWTGELFF. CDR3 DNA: TGCGCCAGCAGCCAAGATGCGTGGACCGGGGAGCTGTTTTTT.

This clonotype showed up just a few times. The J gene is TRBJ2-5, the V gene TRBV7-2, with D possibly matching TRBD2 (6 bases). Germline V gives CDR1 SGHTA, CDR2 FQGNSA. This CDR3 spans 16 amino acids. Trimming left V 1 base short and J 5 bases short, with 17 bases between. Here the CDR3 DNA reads TGTGCCAGCAGCTTAGGTATAGTCAGGGAGGCGGAGACCCAGTACTTC. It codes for CASSLGIVREAETQYF.

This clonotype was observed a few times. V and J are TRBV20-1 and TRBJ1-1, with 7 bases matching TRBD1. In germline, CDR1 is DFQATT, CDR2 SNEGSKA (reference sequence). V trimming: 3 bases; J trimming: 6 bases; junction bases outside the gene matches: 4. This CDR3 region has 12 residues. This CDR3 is CSARKTGSEAFF. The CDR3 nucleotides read TGCAGTGCTAGGAAGACAGGGTCTGAAGCTTTCTTT.

As DNA, the CDR3 is TGTGCCAGCGCGAGCGGTACCACAGATACGCAGTATTTT. This codes for CASASGTTDTQYF. This chain connects TRBV7-9 to TRBJ2-3, with D tentatively TRBD2 (5 bases). From germline, CDR1 is SEHNR and CDR2 FQNEAQ (reference sequence). V lost 8 bases and J lost 2, with 11 bases in between. CDR3 size: 13 residues.

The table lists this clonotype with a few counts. In nucleotides, the CDR3 is TGCGCCAGCAGTAACAAACAGGGTCTCGAGCAGTACTTC. Its translation: CASSNKQGLEQYF. The genes are TRBV4-3 and TRBJ2-7, with a possible D match to TRBD1 (6 bases). The CDR3 consists of 13 residues. The V gene lost 6 bases and the J gene lost 6 bases, with 15 bases spanning the gap. Germline CDR1 reads LGHNA; CDR2 reads YSLEER.

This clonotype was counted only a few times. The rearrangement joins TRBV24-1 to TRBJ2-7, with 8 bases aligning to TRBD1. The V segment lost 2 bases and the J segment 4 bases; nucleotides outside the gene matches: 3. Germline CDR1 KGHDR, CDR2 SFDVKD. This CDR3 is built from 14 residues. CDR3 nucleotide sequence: TGTGCCACCAGTGATTATTACAGGGGGTACGAGCAGTACTTC. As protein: CATSDYYRGYEQYF.

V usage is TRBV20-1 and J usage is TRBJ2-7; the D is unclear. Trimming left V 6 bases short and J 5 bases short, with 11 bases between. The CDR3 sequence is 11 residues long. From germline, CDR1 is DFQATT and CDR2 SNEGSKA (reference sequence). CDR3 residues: CSASPVNEQYF. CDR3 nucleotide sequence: TGCAGTGCGAGTCCTGTCAACGAGCAGTACTTC.

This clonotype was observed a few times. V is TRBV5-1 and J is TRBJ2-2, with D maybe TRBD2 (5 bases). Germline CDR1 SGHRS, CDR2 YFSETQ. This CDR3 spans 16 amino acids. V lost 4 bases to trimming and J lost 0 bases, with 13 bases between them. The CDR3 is CASSPRTFANTGELFF. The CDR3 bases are TGCGCCAGCAGCCCCCGGACTTTCGCGAACACCGGGGAGCTGTTTTTT.

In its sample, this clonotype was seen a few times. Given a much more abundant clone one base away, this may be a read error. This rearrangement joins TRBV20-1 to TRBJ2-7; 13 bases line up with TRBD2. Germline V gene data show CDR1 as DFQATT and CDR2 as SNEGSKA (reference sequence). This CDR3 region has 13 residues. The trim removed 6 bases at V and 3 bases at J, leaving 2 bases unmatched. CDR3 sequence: CSAWTSGSYEQYF. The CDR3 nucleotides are TGCAGTGCGTGGACTAGCGGGAGCTACGAGCAGTACTTC.

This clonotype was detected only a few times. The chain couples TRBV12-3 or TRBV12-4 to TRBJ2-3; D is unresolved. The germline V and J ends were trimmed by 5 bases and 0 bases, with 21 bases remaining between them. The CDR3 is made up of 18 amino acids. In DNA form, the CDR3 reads TGTGCCAGCAGTCCCCATCTTGGGGTTCGGGTGAGCACAGATACGCAGTATTTT. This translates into CASSPHLGVRVSTDTQYF.

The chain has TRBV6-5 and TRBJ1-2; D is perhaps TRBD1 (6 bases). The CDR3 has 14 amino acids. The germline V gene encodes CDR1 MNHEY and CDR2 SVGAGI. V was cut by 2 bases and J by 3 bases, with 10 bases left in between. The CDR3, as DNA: TGTGCCAGCAGTTACGGGGGGCGGGACTATGGCTACACCTTC. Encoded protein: CASSYGGRDYGYTF.

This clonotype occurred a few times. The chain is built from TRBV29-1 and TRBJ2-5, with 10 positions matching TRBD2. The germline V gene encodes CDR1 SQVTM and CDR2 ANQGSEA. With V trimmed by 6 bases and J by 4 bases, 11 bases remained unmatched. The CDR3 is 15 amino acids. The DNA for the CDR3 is TGCAGCGTGGTGGGGCTAGCGGGGGAAGGAGAGACCCAGTACTTC. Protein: CSVVGLAGEGETQYF. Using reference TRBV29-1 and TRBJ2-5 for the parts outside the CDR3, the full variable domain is SAVISQKPSRDICQRGTSLTIQCQVDSQVTMMFWYRQQPGQSLTLIATANQGSEATYESGFVIDKFPISRPNLTFSTLTVSNMSPEDSSIYLCSVVGLAGEGETQYFGPGTRLLVL.

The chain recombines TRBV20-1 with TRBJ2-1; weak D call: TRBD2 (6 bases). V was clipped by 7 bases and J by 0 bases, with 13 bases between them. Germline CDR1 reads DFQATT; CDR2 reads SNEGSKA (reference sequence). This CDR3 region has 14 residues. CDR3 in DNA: TGCAGTGAAGGGCGGGACCTCTCCTACAATGAGCAGTTCTTC. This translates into CSEGRDLSYNEQFF.

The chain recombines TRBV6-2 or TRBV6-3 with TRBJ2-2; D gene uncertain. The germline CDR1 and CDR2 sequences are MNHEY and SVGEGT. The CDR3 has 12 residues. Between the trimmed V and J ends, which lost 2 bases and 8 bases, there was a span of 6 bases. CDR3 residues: CASSYTRGELFF. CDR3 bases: TGTGCCAGCAGTTACACCAGAGGGGAGCTGTTTTTT.

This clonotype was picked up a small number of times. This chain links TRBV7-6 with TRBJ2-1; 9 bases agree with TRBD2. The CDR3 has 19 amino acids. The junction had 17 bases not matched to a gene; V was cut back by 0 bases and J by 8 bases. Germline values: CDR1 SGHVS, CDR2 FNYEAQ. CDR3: CASSLALSYAGGPYDEQFF. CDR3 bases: TGTGCCAGCAGCTTAGCGTTGTCTTACGCGGGAGGGCCTTACGATGAGCAGTTCTTC.

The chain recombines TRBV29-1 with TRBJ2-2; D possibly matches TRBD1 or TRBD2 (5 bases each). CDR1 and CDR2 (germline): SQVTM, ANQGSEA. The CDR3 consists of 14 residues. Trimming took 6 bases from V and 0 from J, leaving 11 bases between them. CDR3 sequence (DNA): TGCAGCGTCCACGGGGCTTCGAACACCGGGGAGCTGTTTTTT. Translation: CSVHGASNTGELFF.